The 23 T cell receptor beta chains below come from one sample, sequenced in a study of CD4 T cells in relation to SARS-CoV-2 and coronaviruses. These receptors have no identified antigens. The unexposed donors gave CD4+ T cells in 2011-2018, prior to COVID-19. The cells were cultured for roughly 11 days before CD4+ T cells were isolated. Sequencing was performed with immunoSEQ multiplex PCR; in TCRdb, only in-frame clones are kept and a portion is missing. The profile covers roughly 20,000 clones, with 70% to 85% appearing a single time and 30% taken by the ten largest. Material: CD4+ T cells from PBMCs, cultured in vitro. These TCRs come from a human donor in good health.

The chain is built from TRBV7-2 and TRBJ2-5; 8 bases are shared with TRBD2. CDR3 length: 14 residues. J lost 4 bases, V lost 5 bases, and 6 bases had no gene match. Per germline, CDR1 SGHTA and CDR2 FQGNSA. The CDR3 loop is CASSKPGLVETQYF. The CDR3 bases are TGTGCCAGCAGCAAGCCGGGACTAGTAGAGACCCAGTACTTC. Using reference TRBV7-2 and TRBJ2-5 for the parts outside the CDR3, the full variable domain is GAGVSQSPSNKVTEKGKDVELRCDPISGHTALYWYRQSLGQGLEFLIYFQGNSAPDKSGLPSDRFSAERTGGSVSTLTIQRTQQEDSAVYLCASSKPGLVETQYFGPGTRLLVL.

The chain links TRBV3-1 (or the pseudogene TRBV3-2) to TRBJ2-7, with 7 positions matching TRBD2. The CDR3 sequence is 16 residues long. Germline CDR1 is LGHDT and CDR2 is YNNKEL (reference sequence). With 3 bases clipped from V and 3 bases from J, the junction kept 11 bases outside the gene matches. The CDR3 is CASSHLNGTKNYEQYF. CDR3 nucleotides: TGTGCCAGCAGCCATTTGAATGGGACTAAAAACTACGAGCAGTACTTC.

The chain employs TRBV5-1 and TRBJ1-1; TRBD1 agrees at 8 bases. The CDR3 is 13 residues long. Germline CDR1 and CDR2: SGHRS and YFSETQ. After removal of 0 bases from V and 8 bases from J, the junction contained 3 bases not matched to a gene. The DNA for the CDR3 is TGCGCCAGCAGCTTGGGGACAGGGTCAGAAGCTTTCTTT. Its protein is CASSLGTGSEAFF.

By share, this clone ranks as medium-sized. V and J are TRBV6-2 or TRBV6-3 and TRBJ2-7, with unresolved D. Germline values: CDR1 MNHEY, CDR2 SVGEGT. The CDR3 has 14 residues. Between the trimmed V and J ends, which lost 1 base and 7 bases, there was a span of 14 bases. The CDR3 is CASSYFRGSGEQYF. The CDR3 bases are TGTGCCAGCAGTTACTTCCGCGGATCGGGTGAGCAGTACTTC.

This clone was observed once. The rearrangement joins TRBV30 to TRBJ1-1, with D unresolved. Germline V gene lookup returns CDR1 GTSNPN and CDR2 SVGIG (reference sequence). V was cut by 0 bases and J by 1 base, with 12 bases left in between. CDR3 length equals 15 residues. The CDR3 sequence is CAWSVMVGPNTEAFF. CDR3 DNA sequence: TGTGCCTGGAGTGTAATGGTAGGACCGAACACTGAAGCTTTCTTT.

CDR3 loop: CASSASGQLNQPQHF. CDR3 nucleotide sequence: TGTGCCAGTAGTGCCTCGGGACAGCTCAATCAGCCCCAGCATTTT. V gene TRBV19 combines with J gene TRBJ1-5, with 7 bases that match TRBD1. V was clipped by 5 bases and J by 3 bases; unmatched bases: 7. The CDR3 covers 15 residues. The germline gives CDR1 LNHDA, CDR2 SQIVND (reference sequence).

This clone was seen just once. The rearrangement uses TRBV19 and TRBJ2-5; D ambiguous. Trimming cost V 3 bases and J 2 bases, with 13 bases left between them. The CDR3 has 15 residues. Germline lookup yields CDR1 LNHDA and CDR2 SQIVND (reference sequence). CDR3: CASSISSVTQETQYF. The CDR3 DNA follows: TGTGCCAGTAGTATCAGCTCAGTAACTCAAGAGACCCAGTACTTC.

This clone was detected a few times. The V call is TRBV28, the J call TRBJ2-2; 9 nucleotides agree with TRBD1. The germline CDR1 and CDR2 sequences are MDHEN and SYDVKM. The trim removed 3 bases at V and 5 bases at J, leaving 4 bases unmatched. The length of the CDR3 is 15 residues. DNA of the CDR3: TGTGCCAGCAGTTTGAGGACAGGGGATACCGGGGAGCTGTTTTTT. As protein: CASSLRTGDTGELFF.

This clone was observed once. The chain carries TRBV2 and TRBJ2-7, with D possibly TRBD1 on 6 matching bases. Between the trimmed V and J ends, which lost 6 bases and 6 bases, there was a span of 15 bases. CDR3 size: 13 residues. Germline V lookup: CDR1 SNHLY, CDR2 FYNNEI. This CDR3 is CASSNPRGGEQYF. CDR3 DNA sequence: TGTGCCAGCAGCAACCCCAGGGGTGGCGAGCAGTACTTC.

The J gene is TRBJ2-1, the V gene TRBV7-6; maybe TRBD1 (6 bases). The CDR3 runs 12 residues. Germline CDR1 is SGHVS and CDR2 is FNYEAQ. Between the trimmed V and J ends, which lost 5 bases and 8 bases, there was a span of 10 bases. This chain's CDR3 is CASSVTGYEQFF. In nucleotides, the CDR3 is TGTGCCAGCAGCGTTACAGGGTATGAGCAGTTCTTC.

The V and J genes are TRBV24-1 and TRBJ2-1; a weak D match, TRBD2 (6 bases). CDR1 and CDR2 (germline): KGHDR, SFDVKD. V was trimmed by 9 bases and J by 2 bases, leaving 13 bases between them. The CDR3 consists of 14 residues. CDR3: CATQGSGPYNEQFF. The CDR3 DNA reads TGTGCCACCCAAGGTAGCGGCCCCTACAATGAGCAGTTCTTC.

This chain links TRBV3-1 (or the pseudogene TRBV3-2) with TRBJ2-1; D is unclear. This CDR3 has 14 amino acids. V was pared by 1 base and J by 5 bases, with 9 bases between. The germline gives CDR1 LGHDT, CDR2 YNNKEL (reference sequence). The CDR3 is CASSQGQLNNEQFF. CDR3 nucleotide sequence: TGTGCCAGCAGCCAAGGTCAGCTAAACAATGAGCAGTTCTTC.

The V call is TRBV7-2, the J call TRBJ2-5; 7 nucleotides agree with TRBD2. Germline CDR1 SGHTA, CDR2 FQGNSA. The CDR3 consists of 17 residues. With 0 bases clipped from V and 5 bases from J, the junction kept 12 bases outside the gene matches. The CDR3 DNA reads as TGTGCCAGCAGCTTAGCCCCCCGACTAGCTGGGGGGGAGACCCAGTACTTC. Its protein is CASSLAPRLAGGETQYF.

V and J are TRBV3-1 (or the pseudogene TRBV3-2) and TRBJ2-6, with no clear D. This CDR3 spans 15 amino acids. Trimming removed 4 bases at V and 4 bases at J, with 11 bases between. Per germline, CDR1 LGHDT and CDR2 YNNKEL (reference sequence). CDR3 loop: CASSRSPPGANVLTF. CDR3 coding DNA: TGTGCCAGCAGCCGTAGCCCCCCGGGGGCCAACGTCCTGACTTTC.

This clone was seen more than once but under ten times. V is TRBV24-1 and J is TRBJ1-5, with D unclear. V dropped 9 bases and J dropped 2 bases, with 13 bases sitting between them. This CDR3 is 14 amino acids long. Per the germline V gene, CDR1 is KGHDR and CDR2 is SFDVKD. CDR3: CATSTGIGNQPQHF. The CDR3 nucleotides read TGTGCCACCTCCACGGGTATAGGCAATCAGCCCCAGCATTTT.

This clone was counted between two and nine times. This chain uses TRBV19 with TRBJ2-3; 9 nucleotides agree with TRBD2. Germline lookup yields CDR1 LNHDA and CDR2 SQIVND (reference sequence). V dropped 5 bases and J dropped 5; count of bases not matched to a gene: 11. This CDR3 has 16 residues. CDR3 coding DNA: TGTGCCAGTAGTCCAACCGGGACTAGCCGAGGAGATACGCAGTATTTT. This encodes CASSPTGTSRGDTQYF.

The chain recombines TRBV7-9 with TRBJ2-7; 8 positions match TRBD2. The V and J ends lost 4 bases and 6 bases, in that order; junction bases with no gene match: 8. Germline V gives CDR1 SEHNR, CDR2 FQNEAQ (reference sequence). This CDR3 is 14 amino acids long. CDR3 region: CASSSGLALGEQYF. CDR3 sequence (DNA): TGTGCCAGCAGCTCAGGACTAGCTCTAGGCGAGCAGTACTTC.

The CDR3 DNA follows: TGTGCCAGCAGCTCTATGCAGTCCTCTGGAAACACCATATATTTT. Protein product: CASSSMQSSGNTIYF. This chain connects TRBV13 to TRBJ1-3; D unresolved. Germline CDR1 is PRHDT and CDR2 is FYEKMQ (reference sequence). The germline V and J ends were trimmed by 4 bases and 0 bases, with 10 bases remaining between them. There are 15 residues in the CDR3.

This clone was detected only a few times. V is TRBV9 and J is TRBJ1-1; D not certain. Looked up from germline, CDR1 is SGDLS and CDR2 is YYNGEE. V was shortened by 1 base and J by 4 bases, with 11 bases between the two germline ends. The CDR3 sequence is 14 residues long. Written as DNA, the CDR3 is TGTGCCAGCAGCGTAAAGCCAGGAACCACTGAAGCTTTCTTT. This translates into CASSVKPGTTEAFF.

This clone appeared a few times. The rearrangement links TRBV27 to TRBJ2-7; D is unresolved. The CDR3 totals 15 residues. Germline V gene lookup returns CDR1 MNHEY and CDR2 SMNVEV (reference sequence). The ends were cut back, 3 bases at V and 0 bases at J, with 12 bases in the middle. The CDR3 loop reads CASSFSVVNSYEQYF. CDR3 nucleotides: TGTGCCAGCAGTTTTTCGGTCGTCAACTCCTACGAGCAGTACTTC.

This clone appeared a single time. This rearrangement joins TRBV4-1 to TRBJ1-4; no clear D gene. Deletions cut 0 bases from V and 5 bases from J, with 10 bases between. The germline V gene has CDR1 MGHRA and CDR2 YSYEKL. The CDR3 totals 15 residues. In nucleotides, the CDR3 is TGCGCCAGCAGCCAAGAAGAGCAATGGAATGAAAAACTGTTTTTT. Translating gives CASSQEEQWNEKLFF.

The chain is built from TRBV11-2 and TRBJ2-3; 10 bases align to TRBD1. CDR1 and CDR2 from the germline V gene are SGHAT and FQNNGV. The junction had 11 bases not matched to a gene; V was cut back by 5 bases and J by 3 bases. CDR3 length equals 17 residues. This CDR3 is CASSQTLGQGWTDTQYF. CDR3 in DNA: TGTGCCAGCAGCCAAACCCTGGGACAGGGGTGGACAGATACGCAGTATTTT.

The V and J genes are TRBV5-1 and TRBJ1-1; possibly TRBD1 for D (5 bases). This CDR3 has 16 residues. V was shortened by 3 bases and J by 6 bases, with 21 bases between the two germline ends. Germline CDR1 is SGHRS and CDR2 is YFSETQ. The CDR3 loop is CASSWDSRVGRPEAFF. For the CDR3, the DNA is TGCGCCAGCAGCTGGGATTCCAGGGTCGGTCGTCCTGAAGCTTTCTTT.